The rows below give T cell receptor beta chains drawn from one sample of a study of CD4 and CD8 cells across lung adenocarcinoma regions. TCRdb reprocessed the PCR reads with MiXCR, giving one entry per CDR3 protein. The repertoire holds tens of thousands of distinct CDR3 sequences, with under 65% as singletons. Sequenced sample: CD4+ T cells from the center of a lung tumor. The origin of the receptors is a male donor with lung adenocarcinoma. The CD4 and CD8 labels of this study may be unreliable. Each CDR3 is given with its conserved first and last residue.

TRBV7-6	-	CASSPGLADAREQYF
TRBV25-1	TRBJ2-4	CASSDSRGEADIQYF
TRBV10-1	TRBJ2-5	CAGSEGGPKETQYF
TRBV25-1	TRBJ2-2	CASSESTTDTGELFF
TRBV10-2	-	CASSAGRNQETQYF
TRBV27	TRBJ2-4	CASSPSGVRAKNTQYF
TRBV6-2/TRBV6-3	TRBJ2-1	CASSLPRVTSSSYNEQFF
TRBV4-2	TRBJ2-3	CASGRDGGPDTDTQYF
TRBV12-3/TRBV12-4	TRBJ2-5	CASSPLAGNQETQYF
TRBV25-1	TRBJ2-1	CASSGYRAYNEQFF
TRBV27	TRBJ2-5	CAAGHGGRDQETQYF
TRBV11-3	TRBJ2-3	CASSLDGPGTSTDTQYF
TRBV9	TRBJ2-1	CASSPSVTSGTDEQFF